Listed below are T cell receptor beta chains from one sample, sequenced in a study of blood T cell repertoires in COVID-19. This table comes from immunoSEQ multiplex PCR, and its TCRdb copy is limited to in-frame clones, with some not included. The table has around 250,000 clones, approximately 85% seen once; the top ten hold around 1.8%. Input material: PBMCs or T cells enriched from blood (not recorded which). All receptors derive from a woman aged 50 to 60 who had recovered from COVID-19. Both conserved end residues are part of each CDR3. A row's size may be missing; if present it is once, few, many or a size class.

CDR3aa,j_gene,abundance,v_gene
CSVGDRIGQPQHF,TRBJ1-5,-,TRBV29-1
CASSPVESGSYEQYF,TRBJ2-7,-,TRBV28
CASSDSVSTYNEQFF,TRBJ2-1,-,TRBV2
CASRRGYEQFF,TRBJ2-1,-,TRBV27
CASSLGLGAGHRTDTQYF,TRBJ2-3,-,TRBV6-6
CASSLVGTGGEQYF,TRBJ2-7,-,TRBV27
CASGGTTFSYEQYF,TRBJ2-7,once,TRBV2
CASSPGTDSGANVLTF,TRBJ2-6,-,TRBV3-1/TRBV3-2
CAWSGHNTGELFF,TRBJ2-2,-,TRBV30
CASSFSSGTYNEQFF,TRBJ2-1,-,TRBV5-5
CASSFFRQGGTGELFF,TRBJ2-2,-,TRBV27
CASSSGLAGGTTVNEQFF,TRBJ2-1,-,TRBV7-6
CASSLTSGRAYEQFF,TRBJ2-1,once,TRBV28
CASSFLAPSSYNEQFF,TRBJ2-1,-,TRBV5-1
CASSSGITRTNEKLFF,TRBJ1-4,-,TRBV2
CASSLLTGEGYTF,TRBJ1-2,-,TRBV18
CASTPGSNQPQHF,TRBJ1-5,-,TRBV28
CASSPPPGRYGYTF,TRBJ1-2,-,TRBV18
CASSPGWERYGYTF,TRBJ1-2,-,TRBV9
CASSQDRGGPQHF,TRBJ1-5,-,TRBV14
CASSPIDRGSNTEAFF,TRBJ1-1,-,TRBV18
CASSVGGRENYGYTF,TRBJ1-2,-,TRBV9
CASSADRVYNEQFF,TRBJ2-1,-,TRBV10-2
CATSDPRGSGNGTDTQYF,TRBJ2-3,-,TRBV24-1
CASNHPRRGISYEQYF,TRBJ2-7,-,TRBV21-1
CASTSPDRELYGYTF,TRBJ1-2,-,TRBV5-6
CARHQRQEHLGTEAFF,TRBJ1-1,-,TRBV12-5
CASRGDSSGNTIYF,TRBJ1-3,-,TRBV28
CASSPSTGALAKNIQYF,TRBJ2-4,-,TRBV5-4
CSVETGGSEQYF,TRBJ2-7,many,TRBV29-1
CSIPLPQRSKTDTQYF,TRBJ2-3,-,TRBV29-1
CASSSSSTGKGVYEQYF,TRBJ2-7,-,TRBV5-4
CAGSGPNTGELFF,TRBJ2-2,-,TRBV28
CASSRNSGNTGELFF,TRBJ2-2,-,TRBV3-1/TRBV3-2
CASSFSAGGSNQPQHF,TRBJ1-5,-,TRBV7-6
CASSFFHPPYEQYF,TRBJ2-7,-,TRBV5-8
CASSRTGAVLDTQYF,TRBJ2-3,-,TRBV28
CASSLDLRRYEQYF,TRBJ2-7,-,TRBV7-9
CASSFPQGSDTQYF,TRBJ2-3,-,TRBV5-1
CASSKWGNPGTSGYNEQFF,TRBJ2-1,-,TRBV21-1
CASSLAGGAGQPQHF,TRBJ1-5,-,TRBV5-1
CASSEALLGTGVQFF,TRBJ2-1,once,TRBV2